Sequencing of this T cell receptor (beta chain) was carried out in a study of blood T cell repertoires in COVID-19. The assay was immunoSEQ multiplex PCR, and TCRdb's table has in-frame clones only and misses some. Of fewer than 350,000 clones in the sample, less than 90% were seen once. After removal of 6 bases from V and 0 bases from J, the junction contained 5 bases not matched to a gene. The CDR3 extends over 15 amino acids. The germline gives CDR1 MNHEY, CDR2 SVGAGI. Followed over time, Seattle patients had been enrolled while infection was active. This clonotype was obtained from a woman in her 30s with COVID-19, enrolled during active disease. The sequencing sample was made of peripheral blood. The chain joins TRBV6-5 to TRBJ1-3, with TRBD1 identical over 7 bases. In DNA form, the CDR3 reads TGTGCCAGCAGGAGGGACAGCAGCTCTGGAAACACCATATATTTT. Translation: CASRRDSSSGNTIYF.